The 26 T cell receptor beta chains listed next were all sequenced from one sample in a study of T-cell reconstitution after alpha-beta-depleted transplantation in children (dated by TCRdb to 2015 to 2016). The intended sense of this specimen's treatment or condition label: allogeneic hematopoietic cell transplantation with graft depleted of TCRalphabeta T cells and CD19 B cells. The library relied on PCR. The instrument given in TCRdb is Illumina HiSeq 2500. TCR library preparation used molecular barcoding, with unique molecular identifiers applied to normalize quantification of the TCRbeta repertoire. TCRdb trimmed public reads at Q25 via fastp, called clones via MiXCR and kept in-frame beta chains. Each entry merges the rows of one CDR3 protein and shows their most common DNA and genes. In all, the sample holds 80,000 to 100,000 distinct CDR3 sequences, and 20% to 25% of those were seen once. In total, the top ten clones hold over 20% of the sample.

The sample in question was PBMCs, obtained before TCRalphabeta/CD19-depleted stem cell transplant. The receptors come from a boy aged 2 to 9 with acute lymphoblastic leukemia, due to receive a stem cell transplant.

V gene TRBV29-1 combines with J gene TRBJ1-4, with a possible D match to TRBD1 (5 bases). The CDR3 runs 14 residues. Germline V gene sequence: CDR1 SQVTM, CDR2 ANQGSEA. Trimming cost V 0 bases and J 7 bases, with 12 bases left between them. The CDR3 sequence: CSVEDPLRGEKLFF. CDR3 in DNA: TGCAGCGTTGAAGACCCGCTAAGGGGTGAAAAACTGTTTTTT.

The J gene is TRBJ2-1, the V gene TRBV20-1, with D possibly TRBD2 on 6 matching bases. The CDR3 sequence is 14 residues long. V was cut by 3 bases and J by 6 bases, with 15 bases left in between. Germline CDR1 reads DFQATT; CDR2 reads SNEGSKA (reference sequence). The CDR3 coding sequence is TGCAGTGCTAGCGGAGGGGCCGCTTTCAATGAGCAGTTCTTC. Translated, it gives CSASGGAAFNEQFF.

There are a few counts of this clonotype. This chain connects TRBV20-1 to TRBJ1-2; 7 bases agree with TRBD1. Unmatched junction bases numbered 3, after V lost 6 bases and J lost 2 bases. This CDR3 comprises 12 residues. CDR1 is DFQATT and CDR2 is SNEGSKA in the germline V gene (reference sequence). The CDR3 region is CSAPRGNYGYTF. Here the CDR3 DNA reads TGCAGTGCCCCCAGGGGGAACTATGGCTACACCTTC.

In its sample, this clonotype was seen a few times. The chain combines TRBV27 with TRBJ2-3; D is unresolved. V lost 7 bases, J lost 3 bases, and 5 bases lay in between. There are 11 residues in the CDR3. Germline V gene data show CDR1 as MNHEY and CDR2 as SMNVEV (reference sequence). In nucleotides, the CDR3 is TGTGCCAGCAAGGCGACAGATACGCAGTATTTT. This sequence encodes CASKATDTQYF.

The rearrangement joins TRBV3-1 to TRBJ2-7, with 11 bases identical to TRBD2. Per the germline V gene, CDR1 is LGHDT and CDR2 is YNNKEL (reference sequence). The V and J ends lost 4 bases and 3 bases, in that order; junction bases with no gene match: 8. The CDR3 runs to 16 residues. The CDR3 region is CASSRPGTSGFYEQYF. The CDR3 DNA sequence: TGTGCCAGCAGCCGCCCGGGGACTAGCGGATTCTACGAGCAGTACTTC.

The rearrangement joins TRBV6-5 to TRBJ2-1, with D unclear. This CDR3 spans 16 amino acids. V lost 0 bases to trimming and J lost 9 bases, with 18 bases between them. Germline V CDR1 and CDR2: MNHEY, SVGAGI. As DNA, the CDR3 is TGTGCCAGCAGTTACTCCCCTTTTTCGGGCGTCGGTGAGCAGTTCTTC. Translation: CASSYSPFSGVGEQFF.

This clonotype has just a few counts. CDR3 DNA: TGTGCCAGCAGCCTAAGCGGGACTTATAATGAGCAGTTCTTC. Amino acids: CASSLSGTYNEQFF. This chain links TRBV3-1 with TRBJ2-1; 7 bases map to TRBD2. With 4 bases clipped from V and 7 bases from J, the junction kept 7 bases outside the gene matches. Germline CDR1 and CDR2: LGHDT and YNNKEL (reference sequence). The CDR3 loop spans 14 amino acids.

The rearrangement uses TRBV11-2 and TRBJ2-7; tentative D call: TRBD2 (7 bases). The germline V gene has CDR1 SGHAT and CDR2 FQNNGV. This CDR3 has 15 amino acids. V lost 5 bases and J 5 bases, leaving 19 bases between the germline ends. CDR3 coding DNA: TGTGCCAGCAGCAAGCGGGACATGGGTGGGAACGAGCAGTACTTC. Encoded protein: CASSKRDMGGNEQYF.

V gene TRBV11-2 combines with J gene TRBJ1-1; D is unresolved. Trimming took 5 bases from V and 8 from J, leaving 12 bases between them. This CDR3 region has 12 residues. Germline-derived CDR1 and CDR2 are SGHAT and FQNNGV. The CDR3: CASSVSAAEAFF. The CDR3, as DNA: TGTGCCAGCAGCGTTTCGGCGGCGGAAGCTTTCTTT.

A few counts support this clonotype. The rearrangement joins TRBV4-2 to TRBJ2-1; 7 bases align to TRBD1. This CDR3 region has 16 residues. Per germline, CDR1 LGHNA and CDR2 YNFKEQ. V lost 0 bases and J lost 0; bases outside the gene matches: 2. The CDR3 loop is CASSQEGDSSYNEQFF. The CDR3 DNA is TGTGCCAGCAGCCAAGAGGGGGACAGCTCCTACAATGAGCAGTTCTTC.

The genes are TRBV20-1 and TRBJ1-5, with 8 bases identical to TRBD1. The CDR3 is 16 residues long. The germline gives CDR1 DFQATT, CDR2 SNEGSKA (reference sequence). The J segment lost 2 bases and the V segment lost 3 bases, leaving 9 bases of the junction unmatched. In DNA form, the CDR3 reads TGCAGTGCTAGCCGACAGGGGAGGGCCGGCAATCAGCCCCAGCATTTT. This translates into CSASRQGRAGNQPQHF.

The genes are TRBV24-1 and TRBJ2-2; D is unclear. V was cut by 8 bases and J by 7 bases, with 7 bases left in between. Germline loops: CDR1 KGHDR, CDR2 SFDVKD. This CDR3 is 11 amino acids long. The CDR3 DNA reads TGTGCCACCAAACTCGACGGGGAGCTGTTTTTT. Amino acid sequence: CATKLDGELFF.

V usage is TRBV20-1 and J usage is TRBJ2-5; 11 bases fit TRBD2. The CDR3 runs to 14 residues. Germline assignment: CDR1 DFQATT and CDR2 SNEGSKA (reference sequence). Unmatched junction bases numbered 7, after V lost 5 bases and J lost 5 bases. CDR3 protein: CSAGASGRFETQYF. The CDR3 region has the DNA TGCAGTGCTGGGGCTAGCGGGAGGTTTGAGACCCAGTACTTC.

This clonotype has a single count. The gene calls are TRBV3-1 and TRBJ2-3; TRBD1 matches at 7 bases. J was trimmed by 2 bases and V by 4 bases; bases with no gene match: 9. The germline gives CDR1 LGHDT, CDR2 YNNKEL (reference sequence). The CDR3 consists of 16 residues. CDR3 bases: TGTGCCAGCAGCCTTGGGACAGCACTAAACACAGATACGCAGTATTTT. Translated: CASSLGTALNTDTQYF.

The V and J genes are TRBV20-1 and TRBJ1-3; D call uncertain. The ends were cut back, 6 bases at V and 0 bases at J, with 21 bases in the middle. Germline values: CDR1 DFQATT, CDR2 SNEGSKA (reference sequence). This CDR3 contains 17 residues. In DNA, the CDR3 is TGCAGTGCGCACCGCCCGGGAGGAAGAATCTCTGGAAACACCATATATTTT. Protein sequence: CSAHRPGGRISGNTIYF.

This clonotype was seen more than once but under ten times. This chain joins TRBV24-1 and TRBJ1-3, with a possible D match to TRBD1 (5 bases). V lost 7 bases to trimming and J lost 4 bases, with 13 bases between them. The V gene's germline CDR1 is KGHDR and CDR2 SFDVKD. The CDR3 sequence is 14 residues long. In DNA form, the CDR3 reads TGTGCCACCAGCGCGGGGGACGGCGGAAACACCATATATTTT. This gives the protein CATSAGDGGNTIYF.

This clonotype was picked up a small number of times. The CDR3 coding sequence is TGTGCCAGCAGCCCCGGACTAGCGGGAGTCTATAAGCAGTTCTTC. Amino acids: CASSPGLAGVYKQFF. The chain combines TRBV7-2 with TRBJ2-1; 13 positions match TRBD2. CDR3 length: 15 amino acids. With V trimmed by 5 bases and J by 11 bases, 9 bases remained unmatched. CDR1 and CDR2 (germline): SGHTA, FQGNSA.

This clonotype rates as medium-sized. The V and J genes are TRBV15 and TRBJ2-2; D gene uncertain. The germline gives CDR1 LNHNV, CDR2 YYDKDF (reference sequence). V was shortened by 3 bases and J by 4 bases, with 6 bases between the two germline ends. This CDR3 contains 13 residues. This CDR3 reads CATSSDTTGELFF. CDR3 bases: TGTGCCACCAGCAGTGACACCACCGGGGAGCTGTTTTTT.

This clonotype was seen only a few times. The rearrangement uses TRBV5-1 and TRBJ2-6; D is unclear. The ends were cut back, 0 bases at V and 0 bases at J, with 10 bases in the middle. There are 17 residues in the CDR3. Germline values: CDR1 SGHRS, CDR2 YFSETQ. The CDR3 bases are TGCGCCAGCAGCTTGGCCCGTGACTCCTCTGGGGCCAACGTCCTGACTTTC. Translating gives CASSLARDSSGANVLTF.

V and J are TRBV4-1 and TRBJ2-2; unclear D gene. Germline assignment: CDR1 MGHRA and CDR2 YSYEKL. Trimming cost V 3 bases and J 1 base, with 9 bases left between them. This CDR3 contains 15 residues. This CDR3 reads CASSHPPKNTGELFF. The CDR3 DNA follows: TGCGCCAGCAGCCATCCCCCTAAGAACACCGGGGAGCTGTTTTTT.

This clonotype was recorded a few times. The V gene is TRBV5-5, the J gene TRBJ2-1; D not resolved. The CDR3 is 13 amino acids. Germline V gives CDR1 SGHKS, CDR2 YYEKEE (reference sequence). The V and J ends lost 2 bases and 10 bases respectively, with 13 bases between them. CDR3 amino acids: CASSFRALGEQFF. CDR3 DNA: TGTGCCAGCAGCTTTAGGGCCCTCGGGGAGCAGTTCTTC.

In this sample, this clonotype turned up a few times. The CDR3, as DNA: TGTGCCAGCAGGTCTGGAGGCGGCCAAAACATTCAGTACTTC. Translating it yields CASRSGGGQNIQYF. The chain recombines TRBV6-2 or TRBV6-3 with TRBJ2-4; tentative D call: TRBD2 (5 bases). The CDR3 loop spans 14 amino acids. V lost 6 bases and J 5 bases, leaving 14 bases between the germline ends. Germline V gives CDR1 MNHEY, CDR2 SVGEGT.

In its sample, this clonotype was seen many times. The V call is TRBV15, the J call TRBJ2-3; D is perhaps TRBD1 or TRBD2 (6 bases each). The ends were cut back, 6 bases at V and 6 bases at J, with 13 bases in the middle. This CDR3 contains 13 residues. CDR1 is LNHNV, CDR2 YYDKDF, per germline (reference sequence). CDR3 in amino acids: CATSATGRDTQYF. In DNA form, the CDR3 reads TGTGCCACCAGTGCCACAGGGAGGGATACGCAGTATTTT.

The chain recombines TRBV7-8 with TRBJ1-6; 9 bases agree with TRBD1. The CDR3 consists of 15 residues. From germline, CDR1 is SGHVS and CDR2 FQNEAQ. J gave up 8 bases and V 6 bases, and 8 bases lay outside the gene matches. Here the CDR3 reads CASSTIDRGYSPLHF. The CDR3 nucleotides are TGTGCCAGCAGTACCATAGACAGGGGGTATTCACCCCTCCACTTT.

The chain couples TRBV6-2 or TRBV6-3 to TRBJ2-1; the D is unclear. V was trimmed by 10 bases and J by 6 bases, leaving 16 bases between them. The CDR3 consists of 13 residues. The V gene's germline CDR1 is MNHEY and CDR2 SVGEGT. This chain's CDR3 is CATMRGSGNEQFF. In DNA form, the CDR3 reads TGTGCCACCATGAGAGGATCCGGCAATGAGCAGTTCTTC.

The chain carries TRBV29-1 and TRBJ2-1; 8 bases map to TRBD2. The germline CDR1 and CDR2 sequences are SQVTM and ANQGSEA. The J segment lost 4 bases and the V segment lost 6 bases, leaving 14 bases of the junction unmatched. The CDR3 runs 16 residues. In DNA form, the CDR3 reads TGCAGCGTCCGGGGATCACTAGCGGAGGGATACAATGAGCAGTTCTTC. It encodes CSVRGSLAEGYNEQFF.